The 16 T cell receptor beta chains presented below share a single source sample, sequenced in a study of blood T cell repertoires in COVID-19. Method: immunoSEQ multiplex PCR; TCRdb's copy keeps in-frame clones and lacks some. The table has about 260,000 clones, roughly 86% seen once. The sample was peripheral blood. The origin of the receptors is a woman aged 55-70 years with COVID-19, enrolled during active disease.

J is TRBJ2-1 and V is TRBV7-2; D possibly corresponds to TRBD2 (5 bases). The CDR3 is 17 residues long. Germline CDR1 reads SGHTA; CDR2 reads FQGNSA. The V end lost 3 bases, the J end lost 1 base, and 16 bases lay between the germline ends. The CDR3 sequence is CASSFSWEKGSYNEQFF. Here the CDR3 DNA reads TGTGCCAGCAGCTTCTCATGGGAGAAGGGATCCTACAATGAGCAGTTCTTC.

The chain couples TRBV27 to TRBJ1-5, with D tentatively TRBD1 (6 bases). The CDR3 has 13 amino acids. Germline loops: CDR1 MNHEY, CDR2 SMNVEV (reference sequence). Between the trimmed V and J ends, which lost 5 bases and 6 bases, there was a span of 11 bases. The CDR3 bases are TGTGCCAGCAGTCAAGGGACAATTCAGCCCCAGCATTTT. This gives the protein CASSQGTIQPQHF.

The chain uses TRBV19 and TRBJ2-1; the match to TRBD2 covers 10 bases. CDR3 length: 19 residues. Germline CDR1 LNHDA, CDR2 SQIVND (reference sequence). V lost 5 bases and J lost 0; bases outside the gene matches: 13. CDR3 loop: CASSPRTSGIWSSYNEQFF. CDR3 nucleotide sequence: TGTGCCAGTAGTCCACGAACTAGCGGGATTTGGAGCTCCTACAATGAGCAGTTCTTC.

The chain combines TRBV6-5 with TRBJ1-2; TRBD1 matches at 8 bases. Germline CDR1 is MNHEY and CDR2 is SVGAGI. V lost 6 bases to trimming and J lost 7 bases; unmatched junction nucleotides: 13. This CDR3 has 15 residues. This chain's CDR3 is CASREIGQGRVGYTF. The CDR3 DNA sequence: TGTGCCAGCAGAGAGATAGGACAGGGAAGAGTTGGCTACACCTTC.

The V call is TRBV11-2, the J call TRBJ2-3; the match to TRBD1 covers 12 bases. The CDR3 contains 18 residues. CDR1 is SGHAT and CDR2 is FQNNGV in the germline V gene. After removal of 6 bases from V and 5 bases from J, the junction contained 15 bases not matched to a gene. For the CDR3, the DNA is TGTGCCAGCAGGAAGGGGGACAGGGGGCCAAGCCGTGGAGATACGCAGTATTTT. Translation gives CASRKGDRGPSRGDTQYF.

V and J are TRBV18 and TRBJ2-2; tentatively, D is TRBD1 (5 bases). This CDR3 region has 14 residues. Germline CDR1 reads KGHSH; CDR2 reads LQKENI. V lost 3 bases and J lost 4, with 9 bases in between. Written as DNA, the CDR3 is TGTGCCAGCTCACCGGGCAGGGTCACCGGGGAGCTGTTTTTT. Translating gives CASSPGRVTGELFF.

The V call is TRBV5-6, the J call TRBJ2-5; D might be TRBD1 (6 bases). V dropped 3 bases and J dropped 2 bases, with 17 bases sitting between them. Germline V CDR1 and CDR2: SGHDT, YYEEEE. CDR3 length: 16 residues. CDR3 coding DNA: TGTGCCAGCAGCTGGGACACCGGGACCGAACAAGAGACCCAGTACTTC. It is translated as CASSWDTGTEQETQYF. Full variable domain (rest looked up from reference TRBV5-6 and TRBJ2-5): DAGVTQSPTHLIKTRGQQVTLRCSPKSGHDTVSWYQQALGQGPQFIFQYYEEEERQRGNFPDRFSGHQFPNYSSELNVNALLLGDSALYLCASSWDTGTEQETQYFGPGTRLLVL.

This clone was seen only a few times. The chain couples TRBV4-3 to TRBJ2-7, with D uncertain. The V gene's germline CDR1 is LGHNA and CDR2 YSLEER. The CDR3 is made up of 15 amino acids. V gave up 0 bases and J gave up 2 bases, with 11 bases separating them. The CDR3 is CASSQDLQHPYEQYF. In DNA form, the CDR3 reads TGCGCCAGCAGCCAAGATCTACAGCACCCCTACGAGCAGTACTTC.

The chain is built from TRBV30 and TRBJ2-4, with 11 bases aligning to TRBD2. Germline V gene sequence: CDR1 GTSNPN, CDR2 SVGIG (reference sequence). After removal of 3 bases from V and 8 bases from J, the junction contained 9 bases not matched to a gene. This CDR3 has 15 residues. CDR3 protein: CAWSVAGGPRDIQYF. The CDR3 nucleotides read TGTGCCTGGAGCGTAGCGGGAGGGCCGAGGGACATTCAGTACTTC.

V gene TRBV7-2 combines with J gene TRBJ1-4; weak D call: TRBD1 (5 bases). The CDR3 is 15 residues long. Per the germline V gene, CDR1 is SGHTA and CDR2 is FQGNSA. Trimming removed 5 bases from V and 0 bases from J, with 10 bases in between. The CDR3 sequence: CASSPQAATNEKLFF. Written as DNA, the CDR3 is TGTGCCAGCAGCCCACAGGCAGCAACTAATGAAAAACTGTTTTTT.

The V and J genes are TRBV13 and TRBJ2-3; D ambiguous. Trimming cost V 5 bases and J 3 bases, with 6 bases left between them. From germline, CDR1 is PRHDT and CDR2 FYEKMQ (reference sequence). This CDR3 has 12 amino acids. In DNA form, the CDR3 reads TGTGCCAGCAGCGTTCAAACAGATACGCAGTATTTT. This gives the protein CASSVQTDTQYF.

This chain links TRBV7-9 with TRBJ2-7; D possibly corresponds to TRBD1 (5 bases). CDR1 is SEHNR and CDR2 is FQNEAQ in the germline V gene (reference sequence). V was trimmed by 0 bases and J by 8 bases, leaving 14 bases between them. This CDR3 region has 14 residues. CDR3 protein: CASSLAGQGGKQYF. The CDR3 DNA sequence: TGTGCCAGCAGCTTAGCAGGCCAGGGTGGCAAGCAGTACTTC.

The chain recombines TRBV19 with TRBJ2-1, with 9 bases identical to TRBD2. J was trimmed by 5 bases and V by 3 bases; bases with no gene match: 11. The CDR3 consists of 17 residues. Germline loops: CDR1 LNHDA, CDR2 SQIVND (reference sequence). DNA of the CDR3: TGTGCCAGTAGTATCTTCCGGACGGCTAGCGGGAACAATGAGCAGTTCTTC. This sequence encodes CASSIFRTASGNNEQFF.

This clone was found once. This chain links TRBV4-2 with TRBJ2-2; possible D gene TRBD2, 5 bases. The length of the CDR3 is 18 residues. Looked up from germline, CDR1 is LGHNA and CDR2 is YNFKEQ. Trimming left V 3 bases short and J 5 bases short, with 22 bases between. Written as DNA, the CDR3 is TGTGCCAGCAGCCAGTACCCTCCTATGACCGGGGTGACCGGGGAGCTGTTTTTT. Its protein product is CASSQYPPMTGVTGELFF.

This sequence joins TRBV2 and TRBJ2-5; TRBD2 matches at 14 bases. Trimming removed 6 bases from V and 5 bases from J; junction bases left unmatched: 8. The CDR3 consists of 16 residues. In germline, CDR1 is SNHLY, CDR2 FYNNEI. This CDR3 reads CASSEGLAGVRETQYF. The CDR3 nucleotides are TGTGCCAGCAGCGAGGGACTAGCGGGAGTCAGGGAGACCCAGTACTTC.

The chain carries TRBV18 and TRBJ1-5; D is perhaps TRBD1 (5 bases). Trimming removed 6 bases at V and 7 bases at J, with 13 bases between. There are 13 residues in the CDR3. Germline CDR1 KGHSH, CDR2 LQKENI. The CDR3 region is CASSLGEVQPQHF. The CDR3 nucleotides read TGTGCCAGCTCTCTAGGGGAAGTGCAGCCCCAGCATTTT. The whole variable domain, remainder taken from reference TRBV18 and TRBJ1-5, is NAGVMQNPRHLVRRRGQEARLRCSPMKGHSHVYWYRQLPEEGLKFMVYLQKENIIDESGMPKERFSAEFPKEGPSILRIQQVVRGDSAAYFCASSLGEVQPQHFGDGTRLSIL.